Below, 13 T cell receptor beta chains from the same sample are listed, as sequenced in a study of CD8+ T cells in alopecia areata. The sequencing template was cDNA reverse transcribed from extracted RNA. Some clones are missing from TCRdb's copy, which holds only in-frame ones; the method was immunoSEQ multiplex PCR. In the table there are more than 110,000 clones, nearly 55% of which are singletons. Treatment here: oral pan-JAK inhibitor, 5-10 mg twice daily. The starting material was CD8+ T cells sorted from blood, obtained at week 4, from a patient treated with tofacitinib. These TCRs come from a human donor with alopecia areata.

In this sample, this clone turned up once. This chain links TRBV30 with TRBJ1-6; D gene unclear. The V and J ends lost 1 base and 6 bases respectively, with 10 bases between them. The germline V gene has CDR1 GTSNPN and CDR2 SVGIG (reference sequence). The CDR3 runs to 14 residues. CDR3 region: CAWSAAGGNSPLHF. DNA of the CDR3: TGTGCCTGGAGTGCGGCGGGCGGTAATTCACCCCTCCACTTT. The variable domain in full, with the rest retrieved from reference TRBV30 and TRBJ1-6, is SQTIHQWPATLVQPVGSPLSLECTVEGTSNPNLYWYRQAAGRGLQLLFYSVGIGQISSEVPQNLSASRPQDRQFILSSKKLLLSDSGFYLCAWSAAGGNSPLHFGNGTRLTVT.

The chain links TRBV6-5 to TRBJ1-5, with D uncertain. Germline V CDR1 and CDR2: MNHEY, SVGAGI. The CDR3 totals 13 residues. The V end was cut by 3 bases, the J end by 1 base, with 4 bases between. CDR3 region: CASSYESNQPQHF. In DNA form, the CDR3 reads TGTGCCAGCAGTTATGAAAGCAATCAGCCCCAGCATTTT.

The V call is TRBV27, the J call TRBJ1-2, with 9 positions matching TRBD1. V lost 5 bases, J lost 3 bases, and 4 bases stayed unmatched. In germline, CDR1 is MNHEY, CDR2 SMNVEV (reference sequence). The CDR3 is 14 residues long. The CDR3 sequence: CASSPRTGDYGYTF. In nucleotides, the CDR3 is TGTGCCAGCAGTCCCCGGACAGGGGACTATGGCTACACCTTC.

This sequence joins TRBV25-1 and TRBJ2-7; 9 bases are a match to TRBD2. J gave up 2 bases and V 7 bases, and 6 bases lay outside the gene matches. The CDR3 length is 14 residues. From germline, CDR1 is MGHDK and CDR2 SYGVNS. The CDR3 loop is CASNERGEAYEQYF. CDR3 DNA: TGTGCCAGCAACGAGCGGGGGGAAGCCTACGAGCAGTACTTC.

The J gene is TRBJ1-1, the V gene TRBV29-1; D is unclear. Per germline, CDR1 SQVTM and CDR2 ANQGSEA. The V end lost 6 bases, the J end lost 1 base, and 12 bases lay between the germline ends. This CDR3 has 13 residues. CDR3 DNA: TGCAGCGTCCCAATATCACCGAACACTGAAGCTTTCTTT. It yields the protein CSVPISPNTEAFF.

The J gene is TRBJ1-1, the V gene TRBV30; D gene unclear. The CDR3 runs 14 residues. With 3 bases removed from V and 7 bases from J, the gap between germline ends came to 18 bases. Germline lookup yields CDR1 GTSNPN and CDR2 SVGIG (reference sequence). CDR3 residues: CAWSFAPTDSEAFF. The DNA for the CDR3 is TGTGCCTGGAGCTTTGCTCCCACGGATAGTGAAGCTTTCTTT.

This clone was detected a few times. This chain connects TRBV2 to TRBJ2-5; 7 nucleotides line up with TRBD1. Germline trimming cut 3 bases from V and 5 bases from J; bases unmatched to any gene: 6. CDR1 is SNHLY, CDR2 FYNNEI, per germline. This CDR3 is 14 amino acids long. CDR3 region: CASSDRQGVETQYF. The CDR3 DNA follows: TGTGCCAGCAGTGACAGACAGGGAGTGGAGACCCAGTACTTC.

Here the CDR3 reads CASSTGTAQYF. Here the CDR3 DNA reads TGTGCCAGCAGCACCGGGACTGCGCAGTACTTC. The chain employs TRBV11-2 and TRBJ2-7, with D possibly TRBD2 on 6 matching bases. V dropped 5 bases and J dropped 9 bases, with 11 bases sitting between them. This CDR3 contains 11 residues. Per germline, CDR1 SGHAT and CDR2 FQNNGV.

The chain couples TRBV18 to TRBJ2-3, with D hard to call. This CDR3 has 11 residues. V was cut by 3 bases and J by 4 bases, with 2 bases left in between. Per the germline V gene, CDR1 is KGHSH and CDR2 is LQKENI. The CDR3 DNA follows: TGTGCCAGCTCACCTTCAGATACGCAGTATTTT. Protein: CASSPSDTQYF. Variable domain in full (rest from reference TRBV18 and TRBJ2-3): NAGVMQNPRHLVRRRGQEARLRCSPMKGHSHVYWYRQLPEEGLKFMVYLQKENIIDESGMPKERFSAEFPKEGPSILRIQQVVRGDSAAYFCASSPSDTQYFGPGTRLTVL.

V usage is TRBV10-3 and J usage is TRBJ2-1; a possible D gene is TRBD2 (6 bases). Deletions cut 8 bases from V and 6 bases from J, with 17 bases between. This CDR3 has 14 residues. Germline V gene data show CDR1 as ENHRY and CDR2 as SYGVKD. The CDR3 DNA is TGTGCCATCGGATCTAGCGACACTCCCAATGAGCAGTTCTTC. Protein: CAIGSSDTPNEQFF.

This chain connects TRBV6-1 to TRBJ1-1; no clear D gene. Between the trimmed V and J ends, which lost 7 bases and 3 bases, there was a span of 18 bases. In germline, CDR1 is MNHNS, CDR2 SASEGT. The CDR3 is 15 residues long. The CDR3 DNA reads as TGTGCCAGCACCTTCCCCCCGGGTACGGACACTGAAGCTTTCTTT. Its translation is CASTFPPGTDTEAFF.

The table lists this clone with a few counts. The chain carries TRBV29-1 and TRBJ2-2; 8 positions agree with TRBD1. The J segment lost 3 bases and the V segment lost 4 bases, leaving 1 base of the junction unmatched. Germline V gene sequence: CDR1 SQVTM, CDR2 ANQGSEA. The CDR3 consists of 13 residues. The CDR3, as DNA: TGCAGCGTTGCGACAGGGGACACCGGGGAGCTGTTTTTT. It specifies CSVATGDTGELFF.

This sequence joins TRBV7-9 and TRBJ2-1, with 10 bases that match TRBD2. The V gene's germline CDR1 is SEHNR and CDR2 FQNEAQ (reference sequence). J was trimmed by 7 bases and V by 4 bases; bases with no gene match: 7. The length of the CDR3 is 15 residues. The CDR3 region has the DNA TGTGCCAGCAGCTGGAGTAGCGGGGGGTTGAATGAGCAGTTCTTC. Translated, it gives CASSWSSGGLNEQFF. Complete variable domain (other parts from reference TRBV7-9 and TRBJ2-1): DTGVSQNPRHKITKRGQNVTFRCDPISEHNRLYWYRQTLGQGPEFLTYFQNEAQLEKSRLLSDRFSAERPKGSFSTLEIQRTEQGDSAMYLCASSWSSGGLNEQFFGPGTRLTVL.